The rows below give T cell receptor beta chains drawn from one sample of a study of blood T cell dynamics during melanoma immunotherapy. The assay was immunoSEQ multiplex PCR, and TCRdb's table has in-frame clones only and misses some. The sample includes 14,000 to 15,000 clones, around 90% of them seen just once. The source was blood, collected from a patient treated with checkpoint blockade. The receptors here all came from a human donor with melanoma. CDR3s include the opening cysteine and the closing phenylalanine or tryptophan. Fields, in order: V gene, J gene, D gene, clone size, CDR3 length, CDR3 protein, CDR3 DNA. A D gene is named only where the DNA matches it firmly. The listing skips clone size in some rows; elsewhere it reads once, few, many or a size class.

>TRBV19|TRBJ2-7|TRBD1|-|14
CASSQTGGGNEQYF
TGTGCCAGTAGTCAGACAGGGGGCGGAAACGAGCAGTACTTC
>TRBV5-1|TRBJ2-4|TRBD1|-|13
CASSQGQGDIQYF
TGCGCCAGCAGCCAGGGACAGGGTGACATTCAGTACTTC
>TRBV6-5|TRBJ2-5|TRBD2|once|15
CASGGTSGRSETQYF
TGTGCCAGCGGCGGGACTAGCGGGAGGTCGGAGACCCAGTACTTC
>TRBV7-6|TRBJ1-1|-|-|15
CASSSRGALGSEAFF
TGTGCCAGCAGCTCCCGGGGGGCTCTGGGCTCTGAAGCTTTCTTT
>TRBV28|TRBJ2-5|-|-|17
CASSSPGRGTTQETQYF
TGTGCCAGCAGCTCTCCGGGAAGGGGGACAACCCAAGAGACCCAGTACTTC
>TRBV5-6|TRBJ2-3|-|once|11
CASSQLETQYF
TGTGCCAGCAGCCAACTAGAGACGCAGTATTTT
>TRBV9|TRBJ2-3|-|-|12
CASSRSADTQYF
TGTGCCAGCAGCCGGAGCGCAGATACGCAGTATTTT
>TRBV10-3|TRBJ2-7|TRBD1|-|13
CAINPGTGDEQYF
TGTGCCATCAACCCCGGGACAGGGGACGAGCAGTACTTC
>TRBV9|TRBJ2-2|TRBD1|-|18
CASSFGTGEVGYTGELFF
TGTGCCAGCAGCTTCGGGACAGGGGAGGTCGGGTACACCGGGGAGCTGTTTTTT
>TRBV6-1|TRBJ1-2|TRBD1|-|15
CASRDLGQVVRGYTF
TGTGCCAGCAGGGATTTGGGACAGGTCGTGCGTGGCTACACCTTC
>TRBV9|TRBJ2-2|-|-|14
CASSPIGETSGLFF
TGTGCCAGCAGCCCTATCGGGGAGACTAGTGGGCTGTTTTTT
>TRBV7-9|TRBJ2-7|-|-|15
CASSPGQISSYEQYF
TGTGCCAGCAGCCCTGGACAGATTTCCTCCTACGAGCAGTACTTC
>TRBV2|TRBJ2-1|-|-|12
CASSSQGHEQFF
TGTGCCAGCAGTTCACAGGGTCATGAGCAGTTCTTC
>TRBV25-1|TRBJ2-1|-|-|16
CASSELTGETYNEQFF
TGTGCCAGCAGTGAACTAACAGGAGAAACCTACAATGAGCAGTTCTTC
>TRBV5-1|TRBJ1-1|-|once|13
CASSRGESTEAFF
TGCGCCAGCAGCCGAGGGGAGAGCACTGAAGCTTTCTTT
>TRBV7-2|TRBJ1-2|TRBD1|-|14
CASSYRQGGYGYTF
TGTGCCAGCAGCTACCGACAGGGGGGCTATGGCTACACCTTC
>TRBV7-3|TRBJ2-1|-|-|13
CASSPRSWDEQFF
TGTGCCAGCAGCCCAAGGTCCTGGGATGAGCAGTTCTTC
>TRBV15|TRBJ2-3|TRBD1|-|16
CATSRDGTGGLDTQYF
TGTGCCACCAGCAGAGATGGGACAGGGGGCCTAGATACGCAGTATTTT
>TRBV7-9|TRBJ2-5|-|-|14
CASSLSGTQETQYF
TGTGCCAGCAGCTTATCCGGGACGCAAGAGACCCAGTACTTC
>TRBV28|TRBJ2-3|-|-|15
CASSLPAALTDTQYF
TGTGCCAGCAGTTTACCAGCGGCACTCACAGATACGCAGTATTTT
>TRBV29-1|TRBJ1-2|-|-|15
CSVEEYSASNYGYTF
TGCAGCGTTGAAGAGTACAGCGCCTCTAACTATGGCTACACCTTC
>TRBV10-3|TRBJ2-5|-|-|15
CAVSGRPSTQETQYF
TGTGCGGTCTCGGGCAGACCATCAACCCAAGAGACCCAGTACTTC
>TRBV4-3|TRBJ2-1|-|-|14
CASSQGAVGGEQFF
TGCGCCAGCAGCCAAGGGGCCGTGGGGGGTGAGCAGTTCTTC
>TRBV18|TRBJ2-3|-|-|14
CASSPPAGTDTQYF
TGTGCCAGCTCACCACCGGCAGGCACAGATACGCAGTATTTT
>TRBV10-3|TRBJ2-3|-|-|19
CAIEPSGVSSGGPTDTQYF
TGTGCCATCGAGCCGTCTGGTGTCTCGTCTGGCGGCCCCACAGATACGCAGTATTTT
>TRBV27|TRBJ1-5|TRBD1|-|17
CASSLFGQGAINQPQHF
TGTGCCAGCAGTTTATTCGGGCAGGGGGCTATCAATCAGCCCCAGCATTTT
>TRBV7-3|TRBJ2-3|TRBD2|-|17
CASGEIAGGLAGDTQYF
TGTGCCAGCGGAGAGATAGCGGGAGGGCTGGCGGGAGATACGCAGTATTTT
>TRBV7-8|TRBJ2-2|TRBD2|-|15
CASSLSGTNTGELFF
TGTGCCAGCAGCTTGAGCGGGACGAACACCGGGGAGCTGTTTTTT
>TRBV30|TRBJ2-7|-|once|12
CAWRRFSPEQYF
TGTGCCTGGAGGCGCTTTAGTCCCGAGCAGTACTTC
>TRBV5-1|TRBJ2-7|-|-|16
CASSLGLAPSSYEQYF
TGCGCCAGCAGCTTGGGGTTAGCGCCGAGCTCCTACGAGCAGTACTTC
>TRBV4-2|TRBJ2-3|TRBD2|-|16
CASSQGPSGRTDTQYF
TGTGCCAGCAGCCAAGGCCCCAGCGGGAGGACAGATACGCAGTATTTT
>TRBV9|TRBJ2-7|TRBD2|-|16
CASSVGGSGEYYEQYF
TGTGCCAGCAGCGTAGGGGGTAGCGGGGAGTACTACGAGCAGTACTTC
>TRBV7-2|TRBJ2-1|TRBD2|-|16
CASSLVAGGLYNEQFF
TGTGCCAGCAGCTTAGTTGCGGGAGGACTTTACAATGAGCAGTTCTTC
>TRBV6-5|TRBJ2-1|TRBD2|-|15
CASSYRTSTYNEQFF
TGTGCCAGCAGTTACCGGACTAGCACCTACAATGAGCAGTTCTTC
>TRBV28|TRBJ2-7|TRBD1|once|14
CASSRPGQGSEQYF
TGTGCCAGCAGCCGACCGGGACAGGGGTCCGAGCAGTACTTC
>TRBV19|TRBJ2-1|TRBD2|-|15
CASSMRREGGNEQFF
TGTGCCAGTAGTATGAGGCGGGAGGGGGGCAATGAGCAGTTCTTC
>TRBV18|TRBJ2-5|TRBD2|-|15
CASSPPGLDEGTQYF
TGTGCCAGCTCACCGCCGGGACTAGATGAGGGGACCCAGTACTTC
>TRBV6-1|TRBJ1-1|TRBD1|-|12
CASSPQGASAFF
TGTGCCAGCAGCCCCCAGGGGGCCTCCGCTTTCTTT
>TRBV7-8|TRBJ2-7|-|-|15
CASSFYAGDSYEQYF
TGTGCCAGCAGCTTTTATGCAGGGGACTCCTACGAGCAGTACTTC